This T cell receptor (beta chain) was sequenced for a study of blood T cell repertoires in COVID-19. Data came from immunoSEQ multiplex PCR; TCRdb stores just in-frame clones and leaves some out. The table has about 170,000 clones, 75% to 90% seen once. This receptor was taken from a woman older than 75 with active or convalescent COVID-19. The specimen was peripheral blood.

CDR3 coding DNA: TGTGCCACCAGTGAAGGGACAGGGGTAAAAACCGGGGAGCTGTTTTTT. Amino acids: CATSEGTGVKTGELFF. The chain links TRBV24-1 to TRBJ2-2; 10 nucleotides line up with TRBD1. The CDR3 has 16 amino acids. The junction had 6 bases not matched to a gene; V was cut back by 4 bases and J by 5 bases. CDR1 and CDR2 (germline): KGHDR, SFDVKD.